This T cell receptor beta chain was captured in a study of radiotherapy plus CTLA-4 blockade in lung cancer. Study context: Objective responses were recorded in roughly 17% of patients, with disease control recorded in approximately 34%. General study points: Increased serum interferon-beta after radiation also reportedly predicted response strongly.

Repertoires were generated with immunoSEQ multiplex PCR, while TCRdb's copy carries only in-frame clones and drops some. This table holds tens of thousands of clones, about 88% found once. As to this clone: Its antigen is currently unknown.

J was trimmed by 4 bases and V by 2 bases; bases with no gene match: 3. The CDR3 is 13 residues long. CDR1 is GTSNPN and CDR2 is SVGIG in the germline V gene (reference sequence). The sequencing here drew on peripheral blood, taken from a patient treated with radiotherapy plus ipilimumab. The receptor comes from a human donor with non-small cell lung cancer whose response to radiotherapy plus ipilimumab could not be evaluated. The chain has TRBV30 and TRBJ1-1; TRBD1 matches at 8 bases. CDR3: CAWSLQGATEAFF. DNA for the CDR3: TGTGCCTGGAGTCTCCAGGGGGCCACTGAAGCTTTCTTT.